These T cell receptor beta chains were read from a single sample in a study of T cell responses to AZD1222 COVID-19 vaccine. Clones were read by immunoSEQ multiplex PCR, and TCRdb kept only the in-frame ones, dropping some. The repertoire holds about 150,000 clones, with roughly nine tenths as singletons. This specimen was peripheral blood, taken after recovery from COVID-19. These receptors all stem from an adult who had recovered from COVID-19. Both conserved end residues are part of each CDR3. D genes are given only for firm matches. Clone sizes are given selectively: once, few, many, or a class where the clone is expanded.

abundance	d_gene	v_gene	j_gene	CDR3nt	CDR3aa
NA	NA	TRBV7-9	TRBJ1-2	TGTGCCAGCAGCCCACCGGACACTACTAACTATGGCTACACCTTC	CASSPPDTTNYGYTF
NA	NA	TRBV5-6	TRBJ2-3	TGTGCCAGCAGCTCCTCGGATACGCAGTATTTT	CASSSSDTQYF
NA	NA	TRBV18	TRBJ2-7	TGTGCCAGCTCACTCGGGAGCTCCTACGAGCAGTACTTC	CASSLGSSYEQYF
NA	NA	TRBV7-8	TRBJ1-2	TGTGCCAGCAGCTCCCCGACCCAAGGGGCTGGCTACACCTTC	CASSSPTQGAGYTF
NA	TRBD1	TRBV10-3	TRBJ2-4	TGTGCCATCAGTGAGTCAGACCGTCCGGGACAGGTAAGCGGCGCCAAAAACATTCAGTACTTC	CAISESDRPGQVSGAKNIQYF
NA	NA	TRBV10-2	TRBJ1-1	TGCGCCAGCAGTGAGTCCTCAGCCAGGAACACTGAAGCTTTCTTT	CASSESSARNTEAFF
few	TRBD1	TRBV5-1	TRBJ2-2	TGCGCCAGCAGCAGAACCGGACAGGTGAACACCGGGGAGCTGTTTTTT	CASSRTGQVNTGELFF
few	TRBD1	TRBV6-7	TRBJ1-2	TGTGCCAGCAGTTATCCCCGGGACAGATCCTTTGGCTATGGCTACACCTTC	CASSYPRDRSFGYGYTF
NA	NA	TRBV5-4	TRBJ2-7	TGTGCCAGCAGCACTGGGACTCTTAGCTCCTACGAGCAGTACTTC	CASSTGTLSSYEQYF
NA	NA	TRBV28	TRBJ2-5	TGTGCCAGCAGTTCCCGCAGGGAGACCCAGTACTTC	CASSSRRETQYF
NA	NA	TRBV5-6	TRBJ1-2	TGTGCCAGCAGCTACGGGGCAGAATGGCGCGGCTACACCTTC	CASSYGAEWRGYTF
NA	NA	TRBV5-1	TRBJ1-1	TGCGCCAGCAGCAAGGGCCAAAAAGAGACTGAAGCTTTCTTT	CASSKGQKETEAFF
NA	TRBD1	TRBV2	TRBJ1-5	TGTGCCAGCAGACTCGGACAGGCCCAGCCCCAGCATTTT	CASRLGQAQPQHF
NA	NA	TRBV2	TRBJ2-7	TGTGCCTCCCGTATCCAGGCAGGCGGCGAGCAGTACTTC	CASRIQAGGEQYF
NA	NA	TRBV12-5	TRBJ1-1	TGTGCTAGTGGTTTCAGTGGGGGGGTGTCTTTCTTT	CASGFSGGVSFF
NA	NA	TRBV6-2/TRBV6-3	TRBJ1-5	TGTGCCAGCAGTTATGGAGGGGCGGATGGCAATCAGCCCCAGCATTTT	CASSYGGADGNQPQHF
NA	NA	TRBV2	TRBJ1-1	TGTGCCAGCAGTGCTCCGGACGGTTACACTGAAGCTTTCTTT	CASSAPDGYTEAFF
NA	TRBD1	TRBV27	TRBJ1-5	TGTGCCAGCAGTACAGGACAGGGGGTCATACAGCCCCAGCATTTT	CASSTGQGVIQPQHF
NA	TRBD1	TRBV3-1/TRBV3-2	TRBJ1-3	TGTGCCAGCAGCCAAGAGACAGGGTGGGCAAACACCATATATTTT	CASSQETGWANTIYF
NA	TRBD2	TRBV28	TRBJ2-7	TGTGCCAGCAGTGTCCCGGGCGGGGGAACCTACGAGCAGTACTTC	CASSVPGGGTYEQYF
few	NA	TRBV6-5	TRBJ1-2	TGTGCCAGCGTTATGGAACCAGGTCCCTATGGCTACACCTTC	CASVMEPGPYGYTF
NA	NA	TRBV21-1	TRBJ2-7	NA	CASSKFGTGTHYEQYF
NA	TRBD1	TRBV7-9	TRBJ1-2	TGTGCCAGCAGCTTCGGTCAGGGGGTCGACTATGGCTACACCTTC	CASSFGQGVDYGYTF
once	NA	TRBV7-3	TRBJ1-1	TGTGCCAGCAGCTTAACGGGCTCACCAGGCGGTGAAGCTTTCTTT	CASSLTGSPGGEAFF
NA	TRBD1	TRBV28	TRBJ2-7	TGTGCCAGCATAGGACAGGGGGCCTACGAGCAGTACTTC	CASIGQGAYEQYF
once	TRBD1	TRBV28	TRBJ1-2	TGTGCCAGCAGTTGGGAGGGACAGGGTGGCTATGGCTACACCTTC	CASSWEGQGGYGYTF
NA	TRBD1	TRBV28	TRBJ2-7	TGTGCCAGCAGTTCCCGAACCCAGGGGGATAGGCGGTACCTGTACGAGCAGTACTTC	CASSSRTQGDRRYLYEQYF
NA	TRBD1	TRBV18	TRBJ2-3	TGTGCCAGCTCACCTTGGACAGGGGACCTCACAGATACGCAGTATTTT	CASSPWTGDLTDTQYF